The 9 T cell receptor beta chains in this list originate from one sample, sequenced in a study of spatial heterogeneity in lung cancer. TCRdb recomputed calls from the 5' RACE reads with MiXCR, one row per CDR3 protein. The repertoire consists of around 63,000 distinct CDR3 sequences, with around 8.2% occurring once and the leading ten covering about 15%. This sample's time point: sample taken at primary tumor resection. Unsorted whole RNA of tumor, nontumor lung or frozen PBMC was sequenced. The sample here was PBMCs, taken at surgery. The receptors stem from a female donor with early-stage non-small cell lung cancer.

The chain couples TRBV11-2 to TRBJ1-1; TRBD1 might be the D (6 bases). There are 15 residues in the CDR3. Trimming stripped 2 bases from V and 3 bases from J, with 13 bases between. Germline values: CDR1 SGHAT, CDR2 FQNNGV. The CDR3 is CASSLLSRGDTEAFF. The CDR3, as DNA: TGTGCCAGCAGCTTACTTAGCAGGGGTGACACTGAAGCTTTCTTT.

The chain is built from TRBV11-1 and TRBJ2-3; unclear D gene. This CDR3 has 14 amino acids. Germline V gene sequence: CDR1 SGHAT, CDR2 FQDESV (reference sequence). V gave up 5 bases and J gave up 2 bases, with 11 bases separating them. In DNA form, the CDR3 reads TGTGCCAGCAGCCGCGACGCTCACACAGATACGCAGTATTTT. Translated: CASSRDAHTDTQYF.

The CDR3 reads CASSPSDRESNIQYF. The DNA of the CDR3 is TGTGCCAGCAGCCCTTCGGACAGGGAGTCGAACATTCAGTACTTC. This chain joins TRBV28 and TRBJ2-4; 8 nucleotides line up with TRBD1. Germline V lookup: CDR1 MDHEN, CDR2 SYDVKM. The CDR3 runs 15 residues. Trimming took 6 bases from V and 7 from J; bases not matched to a gene: 11.

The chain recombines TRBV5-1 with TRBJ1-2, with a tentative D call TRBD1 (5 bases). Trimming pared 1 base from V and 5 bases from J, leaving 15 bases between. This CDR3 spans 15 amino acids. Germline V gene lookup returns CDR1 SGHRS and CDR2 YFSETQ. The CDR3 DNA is TGCGCCAGCAGCTTGAGGATCCAGGGAAAATATGGCTACACCTTC. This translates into CASSLRIQGKYGYTF.

The DNA for the CDR3 is TGTGCCAGCAGCGCGGGACAGCCCAACACCGGGGAGCTGTTTTTT. It is translated as CASSAGQPNTGELFF. The V gene is TRBV9, the J gene TRBJ2-2; TRBD1 matches 7 bases. Per germline, CDR1 SGDLS and CDR2 YYNGEE. This CDR3 has 15 residues. The trim removed 3 bases at V and 2 bases at J, leaving 4 bases unmatched.

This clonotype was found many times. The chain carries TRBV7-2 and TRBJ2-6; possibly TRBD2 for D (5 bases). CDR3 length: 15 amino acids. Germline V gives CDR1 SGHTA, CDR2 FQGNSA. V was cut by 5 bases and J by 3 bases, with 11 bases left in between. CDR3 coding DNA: TGTGCCAGCAGCCCCACGGGAAATGGGGCCAACGTCCTGACTTTC. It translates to CASSPTGNGANVLTF.

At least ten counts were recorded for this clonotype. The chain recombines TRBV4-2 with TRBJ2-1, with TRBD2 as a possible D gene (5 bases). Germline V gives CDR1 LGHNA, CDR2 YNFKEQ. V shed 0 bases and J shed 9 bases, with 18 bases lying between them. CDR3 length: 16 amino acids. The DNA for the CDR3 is TGTGCCAGCAGCCAAGATAGGATAGCGCCCCGCGGTGAGCAGTTCTTC. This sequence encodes CASSQDRIAPRGEQFF.

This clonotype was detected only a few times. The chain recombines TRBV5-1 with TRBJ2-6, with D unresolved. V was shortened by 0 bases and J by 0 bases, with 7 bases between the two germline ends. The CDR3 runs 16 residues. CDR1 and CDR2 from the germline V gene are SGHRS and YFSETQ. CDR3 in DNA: TGCGCCAGCAGCTTGGACGGCAACTCTGGGGCCAACGTCCTGACTTTC. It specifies CASSLDGNSGANVLTF.

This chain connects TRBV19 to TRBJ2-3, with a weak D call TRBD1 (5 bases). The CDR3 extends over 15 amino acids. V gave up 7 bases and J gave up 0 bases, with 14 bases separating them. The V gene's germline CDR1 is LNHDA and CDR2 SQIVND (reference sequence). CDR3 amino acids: CASKLTASSTDTQYF. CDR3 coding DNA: TGTGCCAGTAAATTGACAGCCTCTAGCACAGATACGCAGTATTTT.